This entry describes one TCR beta chain. The target antigen is unknown. 60 Vbeta and 13 Jbeta primers were used in PCR. The method was immunoSEQ multiplex PCR; TCRdb's version includes in-frame clones alone and lacks a portion of them. The repertoire has about 180,000 clones, approximately 72% of them found once; the top ten carry 2% to 2.5%. These data are taken from a study of cytomegalovirus exposure and HLA in healthy donors. About the study: Some 85 million unique TCRs, all from HLA-typed donors, were included in an early release of the data. Study findings and constraints: Most observed TCR sequences were rare, whereas some public TCRs were detected in many donors. Confirmation was obtained in vitro that a few CMV-associated chains are specific for CMV antigens. Association of a missense DCLRE1C variant with TCR beta V- and J-gene trimming was reported in a later analysis.

There are 17 residues in the CDR3. CDR1 is WSHSY, CDR2 SAAADI, per germline. Germline trimming cut 0 bases from V and 0 bases from J; bases unmatched to any gene: 0. The sequenced material came from PBMCs. V and J are TRBV10-2 and TRBJ2-2; 11 bases agree with TRBD2. The receptor was derived from a human donor in good health. CDR3 bases: TGCGCCAGCAGTGAGTCTAGCGGGGGGGCGAACACCGGGGAGCTGTTTTTT. It translates to CASSESSGGANTGELFF.